This T cell receptor (beta chain) was recovered during a study of control samples from healthy donors and cancer patients. Repertoires were generated with immunoSEQ multiplex PCR, while TCRdb's copy carries only in-frame clones and drops some. The data contain over 50,000 clones, about 80% of them singletons. The sample taken for sequencing was blood. The clonotype originates from a man between 70 and 80 years old in good health.

The CDR3 here is CSASPLLSSGRVETQYF. CDR3 nucleotides: TGCAGTGCTAGTCCCTTACTGTCTAGCGGGAGGGTGGAGACCCAGTACTTC. This chain uses TRBV20-1 with TRBJ2-5; 12 bases agree with TRBD2. The length of the CDR3 is 17 residues. In germline, CDR1 is DFQATT, CDR2 SNEGSKA (reference sequence). Trimming cost V 3 bases and J 5 bases; bases outside gene matches: 13.